The following is a T cell receptor (beta chain) sequence with its context. As originally analysed: Amplifying reference gene primers gave estimates of nucleated cell counts. This table comes from immunoSEQ multiplex PCR, and its TCRdb copy is limited to in-frame clones, with some not included. That table is the source of V, J and clone size, and D and trimming were worked out from the DNA. The sample yields roughly 80,000 clones, approximately 89% seen once. These data originate in a study of blood T cell repertoires in COVID-19. Study-level information: Italy, Spain and the United States were the sources of the convalescent and acute COVID-19 samples. PBMCs, B-cell-depleted T cells, or T cells were the source of the cDNA or gDNA that made up the material.

V gave up 2 bases and J gave up 4 bases; unmatched junction bases: 5. Germline-derived CDR1 and CDR2 are PRHDT and FYEKMQ (reference sequence). This CDR3 is 15 amino acids long. Specimen: peripheral blood. The V gene is TRBV13, the J gene TRBJ2-1, with TRBD2 identical over 7 bases. The receptor was derived from a woman aged 60-75 years with acute or convalescent COVID-19. The CDR3 loop reads CASSLSSGQYNEQFF. DNA of the CDR3: TGTGCCAGCAGCTTATCTAGCGGACAATACAATGAGCAGTTCTTC.